This is a list of T cell receptor beta chains from one sample in a study of blood T cell repertoires in COVID-19. TCRdb's copy holds only in-frame clones and misses some; the assay was immunoSEQ multiplex PCR. The table records approximately 400,000 clones, roughly 90% of them present only once. The sample was peripheral blood. All receptors derive from a man aged 35-49 years with acute or convalescent COVID-19. Each CDR3 is given without its conserved first and last residue. Clone sizes are given selectively: once, few, many, or a class where the clone is expanded.

J gene	clone size	V gene	CDR3 protein
TRBJ2-1	NA	TRBV9	ASSVTRTSGRVDEQF
TRBJ2-1	NA	TRBV24-1	ATSETGTGTYNEQF
TRBJ1-1	once	TRBV2	ASSQGFDTEAF
TRBJ1-5	NA	TRBV7-9	ASSSTGGNQPQH
TRBJ2-1	NA	TRBV7-2	ASSLGLYNEQF
TRBJ1-2	few	TRBV3-1/TRBV3-2	ASSPGQGADGYT
TRBJ2-5	NA	TRBV28	ASSLRAVETQY
TRBJ2-4	NA	TRBV11-2	ASSYYGPNIQY
TRBJ1-5	NA	TRBV7-9	ASSGVDRPYQPQH
TRBJ2-1	once	TRBV6-5	ASSPREAVEQF
TRBJ2-2	few	TRBV7-3	ASSLNAPGDRDLGELF
TRBJ2-3	NA	TRBV7-2	ASSLGLAGGLLDTQY
TRBJ2-7	NA	TRBV6-5	ASGLTGGARQY
TRBJ2-1	NA	TRBV10-3	AISGDRRSVDEQF
TRBJ1-6	NA	TRBV25-1	ASSELAADNSPLH
TRBJ2-1	NA	TRBV30	AWSIGTQTFNEQF
TRBJ2-5	NA	TRBV4-1	ASSQDPGMKTQY
TRBJ1-5	few	TRBV19	ASSIGGQRNQPQH
TRBJ2-6	NA	TRBV2	AQARVSGANVLT
TRBJ1-6	NA	TRBV4-1	ASSQDWSYNSPLH
TRBJ2-7	NA	TRBV6-1	ASSGPGGTGAYEQY
TRBJ2-1	once	TRBV30	AWSDSLRLF
TRBJ2-5	NA	TRBV9	ASSVYGHPRETQY
TRBJ1-5	NA	TRBV19	ASSMGPDRASNQPQH
TRBJ1-5	NA	TRBV27	ASSFGGGSNQPQH
TRBJ1-2	NA	TRBV30	AWTGGYGYT
TRBJ2-3	medium-sized	TRBV6-4	ASSEGSGMDADTQY
TRBJ1-1	NA	TRBV18	ASSPSEARSTEAF